One sample yielded the 9 T cell receptor beta chains listed below, sequenced in a study of spatial heterogeneity in lung cancer. TCRdb analysed the 5' RACE reads with MiXCR anew, one entry per CDR3 protein. The repertoire has 30,000 to 35,000 distinct CDR3 sequences, 8% to 13% of them found once; the top ten carry about 30%. Indicated time point: blood at routine non-recurrence follow-up after resection. Specimen: PBMCs, collected at follow-up. The receptor set was obtained from a female donor with early-stage non-small cell lung cancer.

This chain uses TRBV9 with TRBJ2-1; 9 bases align to TRBD2. CDR1 SGDLS and CDR2 YYNGEE come from the germline V gene. The CDR3 is made up of 15 amino acids. V dropped 3 bases and J dropped 9; count of bases not matched to a gene: 10. CDR3 bases: TGTGCCAGCAGCGGAACTAGCGGGCGGCGCGGTGAGCAGTTCTTC. Translating gives CASSGTSGRRGEQFF.

This clonotype was seen only a few times. The genes are TRBV21-1 and TRBJ1-1; no check of the table's D call, TRBD1, against the DNA was made. TRBV21-1 is designated a pseudogene. The CDR3 consists of 15 residues. The CDR3 loop is CASSKGDRASPEAFF. In DNA, the CDR3 is TGTGCCAGCAGCAAAGGGGACAGGGCGTCCCCTGAAGCTTTCTTT.

The chain has TRBV7-8 and TRBJ2-7; the D gene is possibly TRBD1 (6 bases). The CDR3 runs 14 residues. CDR1 SGHVS and CDR2 FQNEAQ come from the germline V gene. Trimming removed 3 bases at V and 5 bases at J, with 14 bases between. This chain's CDR3 is CASSFGRGPDEQYF. The DNA for the CDR3 is TGTGCCAGCAGCTTCGGCAGGGGCCCGGACGAGCAGTACTTC. The full variable domain, completed using reference TRBV7-8 and TRBJ2-7, is GAGVSQSPRYKVAKRGQDVALRCDPISGHVSLFWYQQALGQGPEFLTYFQNEAQLDKSGLPSDRFFAERPEGSVSTLKIQRTQQEDSAVYLCASSFGRGPDEQYFGPGTRLTVT.

The chain uses TRBV7-8 and TRBJ2-1, with 12 bases identical to TRBD2. Germline trimming cut 0 bases from V and 7 bases from J; bases unmatched to any gene: 7. In germline, CDR1 is SGHVS, CDR2 FQNEAQ. This CDR3 region has 17 residues. The CDR3, as DNA: TGTGCCAGCAGCTTAGCCCGGACTAGCGGGGAGAGGAATGAGCAGTTCTTC. Residues: CASSLARTSGERNEQFF.

This clonotype was found many times. The rearrangement joins TRBV29-1 to TRBJ2-7; TRBD1 might be the D (5 bases). CDR3 length: 12 residues. Germline values: CDR1 SQVTM, CDR2 ANQGSEA. V lost 6 bases to trimming and J lost 4 bases, with 13 bases between them. The CDR3 reads CSVSTDRYEQYF. DNA for the CDR3: TGCAGCGTATCCACTGACAGATACGAGCAGTACTTC.

The sample holds many counts of this clonotype. This chain links TRBV5-4 with TRBJ1-2; the D gene is possibly TRBD1 (5 bases). The V end was cut by 0 bases, the J end by 6 bases, with 18 bases between. Germline V gene lookup returns CDR1 SGHNT and CDR2 YYREEE (reference sequence). CDR3 length: 16 residues. The CDR3 reads CASSLDGGLQLDGYTF. The CDR3 DNA reads as TGTGCCAGCAGCTTGGATGGGGGACTCCAATTGGATGGCTACACCTTC.

This clonotype has ten or more counts. The V and J genes are TRBV10-3 and TRBJ1-2; maybe TRBD1 (5 bases). The V end was cut by 3 bases, the J end by 4 bases, with 12 bases between. Germline lookup yields CDR1 ENHRY and CDR2 SYGVKD. CDR3 length: 14 amino acids. CDR3 loop: CAISDPQGTYGYTF. The CDR3 nucleotides are TGTGCCATCAGTGACCCCCAGGGTACCTATGGCTACACCTTC.

In regard to this clonotype: This sequence may be a read error, since a much larger clone differs from it by one base. The V call is TRBV12-3 or TRBV12-4, the J call TRBJ2-3; tentatively, D is TRBD2 (6 bases). The CDR3 consists of 14 residues. CDR3 protein: CAGRGDFSTDTQYF. In nucleotides, the CDR3 is TGTGCCGGCAGAGGGGACTTTAGCACAGATACGCAGTATTTT.

This clonotype appeared a few times. The rearrangement links TRBV11-2 to TRBJ1-2; tentatively, D is TRBD1 (6 bases). V lost 1 base and J 4 bases, leaving 22 bases between the germline ends. The CDR3 is 18 amino acids. Germline V gene data show CDR1 as SGHAT and CDR2 as FQNNGV. Here the CDR3 reads CASSLGDTGGPFIYGYTF. For the CDR3, the DNA is TGTGCCAGCAGCTTAGGGGACACGGGAGGTCCGTTTATCTATGGCTACACCTTC.